This T cell receptor (beta chain) came from a study of blood T cell repertoires in COVID-19. Per the study methods: Reference gene primer amplification gave estimated nucleated cell counts. Using immunoSEQ multiplex PCR, the repertoire was profiled, and TCRdb retains in-frame clones only, with some absent. Clonal size and the V and J genes are those of that table, whereas D and trimming came from the DNA. The sample has under 300,000 clones; 86% are singletons. The CDR3 totals 15 residues. Looked up from germline, CDR1 is MDHEN and CDR2 is SYDVKM. The V gene lost 8 bases and the J gene lost 0 bases, with 14 bases spanning the gap.

This sequence was found in a man of 80 years or more with acute or convalescent COVID-19. Sequenced input: peripheral blood. The V and J genes are TRBV28 and TRBJ1-5; the D is unclear. CDR3 residues: CASLSTGYSNQPQHF. CDR3 nucleotides: TGTGCCAGCCTTAGCACTGGTTATAGCAATCAGCCCCAGCATTTT.